A single sample is the source of the 20 T cell receptor beta chains below, sequenced in a study of blood T cell repertoires in COVID-19. The assay was immunoSEQ multiplex PCR, and TCRdb's table has in-frame clones only and misses some. The data contain some 220,000 clones, 88% of them singletons. The sequenced sample was PBMCs or T cells enriched from blood (not recorded which). Source of these receptors: a woman aged 30 to 39 who had recovered from COVID-19.

This clone was counted only a few times. The chain employs TRBV7-3 and TRBJ1-1; weak D call: TRBD1 (6 bases). The V and J ends lost 8 bases and 4 bases respectively, with 14 bases between them. Germline V lookup: CDR1 SGHTA, CDR2 FQGTGA. The CDR3 has 13 amino acids. The CDR3 coding sequence is TGTGCCAGCGGTACAGACAGGCGCACTGAAGCTTTCTTT. It codes for CASGTDRRTEAFF.

A word on this clone: One end of the junction is discordant with germline, which a read error may explain. The chain joins TRBV7-2 to TRBJ1-1; 7 bases line up with TRBD1. This CDR3 is 15 amino acids long. Germline CDR1 reads SGHTA; CDR2 reads FQGNSA. The CDR3 DNA follows: TGTGCCAGCAGCATACGACAGGGTGGGAACGCTGAAGCTTTCTTT. This sequence encodes CASSIRQGGNAEAFF. Variable domain in full (rest from reference TRBV7-2 and TRBJ1-1): GAGVSQSPSNKVTEKGKDVELRCDPISGHTALYWYRQSLGQGLEFLIYFQGNSAPDKSGLPSDRFSAERTGGSVSTLTIQRTQQEDSAVYLCASSIRQGGNAEAFFGQGTRLTVV.

This chain connects TRBV24-1 to TRBJ2-2; D uncertain. The CDR3 consists of 14 residues. V lost 3 bases to trimming and J lost 2 bases, with 6 bases between them. Germline-derived CDR1 and CDR2 are KGHDR and SFDVKD. The CDR3 nucleotides are TGTGCCACCAGTGATCACAGTAACACCGGGGAGCTGTTTTTT. Encoded protein: CATSDHSNTGELFF.

This clone came up once. The chain has TRBV14 and TRBJ1-4; 9 nucleotides align to TRBD1. Germline values: CDR1 SGHDN, CDR2 FVKESK. The CDR3 is 15 amino acids. Trimming removed 1 base from V and 7 bases from J; junction bases left unmatched: 4. CDR3 amino acids: CASSQAGQGIEKLFF. CDR3 bases: TGTGCCAGCAGCCAAGCGGGACAGGGTATTGAAAAACTGTTTTTT.

This sequence joins TRBV4-3 and TRBJ1-4, with 9 bases that match TRBD1. Germline lookup yields CDR1 LGHNA and CDR2 YSLEER. The trim removed 2 bases at V and 7 bases at J, leaving 5 bases unmatched. The CDR3 loop spans 15 amino acids. The CDR3 loop reads CASSQTTGGGEKLFF. The CDR3 region has the DNA TGCGCCAGCAGCCAAACCACAGGGGGCGGTGAAAAACTGTTTTTT.

The chain is built from TRBV5-4 and TRBJ2-1; D might be TRBD2 (6 bases). Germline assignment: CDR1 SGHNT and CDR2 YYREEE (reference sequence). Trimming cost V 1 base and J 2 bases, with 10 bases left between them. CDR3 length equals 15 residues. CDR3 protein: CASSLRDFAYNEQFF. DNA of the CDR3: TGTGCCAGCAGCTTGAGGGACTTTGCCTACAATGAGCAGTTCTTC.

The chain joins TRBV4-3 to TRBJ2-6; 10 bases map to TRBD2. The CDR3 sequence is 19 residues long. In germline, CDR1 is LGHNA, CDR2 YSLEER. The V gene end was trimmed by 0 bases and the J gene end by 0 bases; junction bases not matched to a gene: 5. The CDR3 coding sequence is TGCGCCAGCAGCCAAGAACTAGCGGGGTCCTTCTCTGGGGCCAACGTCCTGACTTTC. This translates into CASSQELAGSFSGANVLTF.

This chain joins TRBV4-3 and TRBJ1-2, with 7 bases aligning to TRBD1. The CDR3 consists of 15 residues. Germline trimming cut 1 base from V and 2 bases from J; bases unmatched to any gene: 4. CDR1 is LGHNA and CDR2 is YSLEER in the germline V gene. CDR3 in amino acids: CASSQGVRGNYGYTF. The CDR3 DNA is TGCGCCAGCAGCCAAGGGGTCAGGGGGAACTATGGCTACACCTTC.

The J gene is TRBJ1-2, the V gene TRBV15; tentative D call: TRBD1 (6 bases). V lost 0 bases to trimming and J lost 4 bases, with 15 bases between them. The CDR3 has 16 residues. Germline values: CDR1 LNHNV, CDR2 YYDKDF (reference sequence). CDR3 DNA: TGTGCCACCAGCAGAGATCGTGCAGGGACACTCTATGGCTACACCTTC. As protein: CATSRDRAGTLYGYTF.

The chain carries TRBV7-2 and TRBJ2-3; TRBD2 aligns across 10 bases. The CDR3 has 16 amino acids. Trimming at V came to 5 bases and at J to 0 bases, leaving 5 bases not matched to a gene. The germline gives CDR1 SGHTA, CDR2 FQGNSA. CDR3 coding DNA: TGTGCCAGCAGCCTTAGCGGGGGGCGAAGCACAGATACGCAGTATTTT. Translated, it gives CASSLSGGRSTDTQYF.

As for this clone: The sample contains more than one DNA sequence encoding this CDR3. This chain uses TRBV4-2 with TRBJ1-1; D gene uncertain. Germline CDR1 reads LGHNA; CDR2 reads YNFKEQ. The CDR3 runs to 14 residues. Trimming left V 1 base short and J 1 base short, with 7 bases between. Written as DNA, the CDR3 is TGTGCCAGCAGCCAAGTTGATAGGAACACTGAAGCTTTCTTT. It encodes CASSQVDRNTEAFF.

To note about this clone: This sample includes further DNA sequences coding for the same CDR3. This chain uses TRBV7-3 with TRBJ1-1; 9 bases map to TRBD1. V dropped 0 bases and J dropped 5; count of bases not matched to a gene: 1. This CDR3 has 14 residues. Per germline, CDR1 SGHTA and CDR2 FQGTGA. The CDR3 spells CASSLTGQGTEAFF. The CDR3 nucleotides are TGTGCCAGCAGCTTAACAGGACAGGGGACTGAAGCTTTCTTT.

The V and J genes are TRBV7-6 and TRBJ1-1; 7 bases line up with TRBD1. The CDR3 contains 16 residues. J lost 1 base, V lost 0 bases, and 5 bases had no gene match. CDR1 is SGHVS, CDR2 FNYEAQ, per germline. The DNA for the CDR3 is TGTGCCAGCAGCTTAGCATACAGGGGTTCGAACACTGAAGCTTTCTTT. It yields the protein CASSLAYRGSNTEAFF. Supplemented by reference TRBV7-6 and TRBJ1-1, the full variable domain reads GAGVSQSPRYKVTKRGQDVALRCDPISGHVSLYWYRQALGQGPEFLTYFNYEAQQDKSGLPNDRFSAERPEGSISTLTIQRTEQRDSAMYRCASSLAYRGSNTEAFFGQGTRLTVV.

The chain links TRBV11-3 to TRBJ2-1; D not certain. The germline gives CDR1 SGHNT, CDR2 YENEEA. V was cut by 3 bases and J by 5 bases, with 2 bases left in between. This CDR3 contains 11 residues. The CDR3 loop is CASSFNNEQFF. CDR3 sequence (DNA): TGTGCCAGCAGCTTTAACAATGAGCAGTTCTTC. The entire variable domain, with the rest obtained from reference TRBV11-3 and TRBJ2-1, is as follows: EAGVVQSPRYKIIEKKQPVAFWCNPISGHNTLYWYLQNLGQGPELLIRYENEEAVDDSQLPKDRFSAERLKGVDSTLKIQPAELGDSAVYLCASSFNNEQFFGPGTRLTVL.

The chain carries TRBV7-3 and TRBJ2-6; maybe TRBD2 (5 bases). The CDR3 covers 14 residues. Germline loops: CDR1 SGHTA, CDR2 FQGTGA. V lost 4 bases to trimming and J lost 4 bases, with 8 bases between them. The CDR3 DNA is TGTGCCAGCAGCTCCCCGGGGGGGGCCAACGTCCTGACTTTC. Translating it yields CASSSPGGANVLTF.

The genes are TRBV7-3 and TRBJ2-7, with TRBD2 identical over 12 bases. The ends lost 3 bases at V and 5 bases at J; junction bases unmatched: 2. CDR1 and CDR2 (germline): SGHTA, FQGTGA. The CDR3 covers 14 residues. The CDR3 spells CASSLTSGGDEQYF. The DNA for the CDR3 is TGTGCCAGCAGCTTGACTAGCGGGGGTGACGAGCAGTACTTC. Full variable domain (missing parts from reference TRBV7-3 and TRBJ2-7): GAGVSQTPSNKVTEKGKYVELRCDPISGHTALYWYRQSLGQGPEFLIYFQGTGAADDSGLPNDRFFAVRPEGSVSTLKIQRTERGDSAVYLCASSLTSGGDEQYFGPGTRLTVT.

This clone appeared a few times. This chain connects TRBV6-2 or TRBV6-3 to TRBJ2-6, with D uncertain. Per germline, CDR1 MNHEY and CDR2 SVGEGT. V was trimmed by 2 bases and J by 0 bases, leaving 5 bases between them. There are 15 residues in the CDR3. CDR3 sequence reads: CASSYGLSGANVLTF. The DNA of the CDR3 is TGTGCCAGCAGTTACGGGCTCTCTGGGGCCAACGTCCTGACTTTC.

This clone was observed a single time. This sequence joins TRBV29-1 and TRBJ1-2; unclear D gene. This CDR3 is built from 13 residues. CDR1 and CDR2 from the germline V gene are SQVTM and ANQGSEA. V lost 2 bases to trimming and J lost 8 bases, with 15 bases between them. The DNA of the CDR3 is TGCAGCGTTGAAAGCCTTAATACTAGGGGCTACACCTTC. Translation gives CSVESLNTRGYTF.

This sequence joins TRBV9 and TRBJ2-2; 10 nucleotides match TRBD2. Trimming removed 0 bases from V and 2 bases from J; junction bases left unmatched: 4. The CDR3 covers 17 residues. The germline CDR1 and CDR2 sequences are SGDLS and YYNGEE. CDR3 loop: CASSVGIAGGNTGELFF. Written as DNA, the CDR3 is TGTGCCAGCAGCGTAGGGATAGCGGGGGGTAACACCGGGGAGCTGTTTTTT.

This sequence joins TRBV4-1 and TRBJ1-5; D gene uncertain. CDR1 is MGHRA, CDR2 YSYEKL, per germline. With 4 bases removed from V and 3 bases from J, the gap between germline ends came to 10 bases. There are 14 residues in the CDR3. The CDR3 spells CASSPNPVNQPQHF. The CDR3 DNA sequence: TGCGCCAGCAGCCCAAACCCGGTCAATCAGCCCCAGCATTTT.